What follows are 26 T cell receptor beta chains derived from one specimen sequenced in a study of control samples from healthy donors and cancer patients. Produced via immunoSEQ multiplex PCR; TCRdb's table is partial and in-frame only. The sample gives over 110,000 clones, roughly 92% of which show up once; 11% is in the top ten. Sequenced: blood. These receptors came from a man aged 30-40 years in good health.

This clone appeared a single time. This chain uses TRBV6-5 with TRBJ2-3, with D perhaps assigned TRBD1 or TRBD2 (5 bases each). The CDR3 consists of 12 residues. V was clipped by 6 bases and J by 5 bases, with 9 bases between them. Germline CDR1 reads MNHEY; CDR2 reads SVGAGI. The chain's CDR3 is CASRGPLDTQYF. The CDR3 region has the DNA TGTGCCAGCAGGGGACCACTAGATACGCAGTATTTT.

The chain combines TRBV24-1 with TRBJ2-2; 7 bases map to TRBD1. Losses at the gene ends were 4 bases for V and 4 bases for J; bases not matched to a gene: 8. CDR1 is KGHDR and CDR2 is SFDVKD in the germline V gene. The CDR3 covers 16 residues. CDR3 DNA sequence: TGTGCCACCAGTGACCGAAGACAGGGATCCACCGGGGAGCTGTTTTTT. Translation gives CATSDRRQGSTGELFF.

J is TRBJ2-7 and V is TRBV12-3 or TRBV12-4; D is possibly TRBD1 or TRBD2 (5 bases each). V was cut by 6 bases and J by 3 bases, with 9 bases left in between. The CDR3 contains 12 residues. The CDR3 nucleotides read TGTGCCAGCAGGGGGACGGGCTACGAGCAGTACTTC. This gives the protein CASRGTGYEQYF.

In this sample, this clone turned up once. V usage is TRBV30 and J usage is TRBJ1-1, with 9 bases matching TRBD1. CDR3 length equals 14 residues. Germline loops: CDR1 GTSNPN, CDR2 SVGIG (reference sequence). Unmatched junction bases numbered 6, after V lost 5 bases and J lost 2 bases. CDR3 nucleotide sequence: TGTGCCTGGCGCCGGGACAGGGCTAACACTGAAGCTTTCTTT. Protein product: CAWRRDRANTEAFF.

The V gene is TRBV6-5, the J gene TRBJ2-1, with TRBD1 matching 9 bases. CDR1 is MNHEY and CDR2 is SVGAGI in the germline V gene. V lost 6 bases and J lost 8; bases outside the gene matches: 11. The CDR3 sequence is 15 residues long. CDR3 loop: CASSATGGKVDEQFF. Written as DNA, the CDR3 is TGTGCCAGCAGCGCCACAGGGGGCAAGGTGGATGAGCAGTTCTTC.

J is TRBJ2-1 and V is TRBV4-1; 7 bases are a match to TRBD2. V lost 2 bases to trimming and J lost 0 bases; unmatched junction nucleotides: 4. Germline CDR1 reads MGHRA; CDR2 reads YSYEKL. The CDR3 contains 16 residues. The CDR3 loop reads CASSQPSGTSYNEQFF. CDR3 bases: TGCGCCAGCAGCCAACCTAGCGGTACCTCCTACAATGAGCAGTTCTTC.

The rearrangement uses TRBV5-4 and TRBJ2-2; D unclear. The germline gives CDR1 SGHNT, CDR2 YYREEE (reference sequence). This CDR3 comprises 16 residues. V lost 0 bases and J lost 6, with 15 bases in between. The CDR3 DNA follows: TGTGCCAGCAGCTTGGGTTCGGGCAATATCCCCGGGGAGCTGTTTTTT. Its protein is CASSLGSGNIPGELFF.

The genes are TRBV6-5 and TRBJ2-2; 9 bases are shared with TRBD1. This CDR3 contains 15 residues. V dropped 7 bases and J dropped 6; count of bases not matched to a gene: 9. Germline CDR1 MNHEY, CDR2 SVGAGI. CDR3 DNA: TGTGCCAGCAACTACAGGGGGCGCGAGTCCGGGGAGCTGTTTTTT. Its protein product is CASNYRGRESGELFF.

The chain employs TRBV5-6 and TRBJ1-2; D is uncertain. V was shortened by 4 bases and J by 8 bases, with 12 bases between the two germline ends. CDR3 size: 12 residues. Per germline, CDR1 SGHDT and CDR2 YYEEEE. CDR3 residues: CASSDGLEGYTF. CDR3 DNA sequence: TGTGCCAGCAGCGACGGGCTGGAGGGCTACACCTTC.

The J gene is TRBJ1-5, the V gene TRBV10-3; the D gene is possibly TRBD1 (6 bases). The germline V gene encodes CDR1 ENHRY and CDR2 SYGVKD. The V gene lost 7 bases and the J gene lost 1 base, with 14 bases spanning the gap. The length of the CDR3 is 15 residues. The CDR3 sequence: CAIKDSFTSNQPQHF. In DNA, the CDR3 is TGTGCCATCAAGGACAGTTTTACGAGCAATCAGCCCCAGCATTTT.

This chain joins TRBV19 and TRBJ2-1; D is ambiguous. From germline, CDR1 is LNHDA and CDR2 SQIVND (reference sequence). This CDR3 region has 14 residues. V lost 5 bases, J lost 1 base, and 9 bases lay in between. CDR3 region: CASSVPGSYNEQFF. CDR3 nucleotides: TGTGCCAGTAGTGTTCCAGGTTCCTACAATGAGCAGTTCTTC.

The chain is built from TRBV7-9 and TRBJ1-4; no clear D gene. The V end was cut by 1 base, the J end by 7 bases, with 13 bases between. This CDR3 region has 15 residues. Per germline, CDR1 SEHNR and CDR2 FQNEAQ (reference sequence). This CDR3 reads CASSLGPTTAEKLFF. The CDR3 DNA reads TGTGCCAGCAGCTTAGGTCCTACCACGGCTGAAAAACTGTTTTTT. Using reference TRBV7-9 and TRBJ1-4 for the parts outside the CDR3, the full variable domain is DTGVSQNPRHKITKRGQNVTFRCDPISEHNRLYWYRQTLGQGPEFLTYFQNEAQLEKSRLLSDRFSAERPKGSFSTLEIQRTEQGDSAMYLCASSLGPTTAEKLFFGSGTQLSVL.

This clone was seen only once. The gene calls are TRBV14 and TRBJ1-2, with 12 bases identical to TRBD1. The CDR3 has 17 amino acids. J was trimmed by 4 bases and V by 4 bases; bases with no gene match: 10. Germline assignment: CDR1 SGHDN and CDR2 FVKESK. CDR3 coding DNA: TGTGCCAGCAGCCGGGGACAGGGGGCCCTCTTAAGCTATGGCTACACCTTC. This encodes CASSRGQGALLSYGYTF.

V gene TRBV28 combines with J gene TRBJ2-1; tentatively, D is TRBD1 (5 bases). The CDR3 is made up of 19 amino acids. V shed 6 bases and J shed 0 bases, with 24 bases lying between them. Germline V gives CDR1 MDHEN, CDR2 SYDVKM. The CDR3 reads CASRETARSAVGSYNEQFF. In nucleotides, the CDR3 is TGTGCCAGCAGGGAGACAGCCCGTTCTGCTGTCGGCTCCTACAATGAGCAGTTCTTC.

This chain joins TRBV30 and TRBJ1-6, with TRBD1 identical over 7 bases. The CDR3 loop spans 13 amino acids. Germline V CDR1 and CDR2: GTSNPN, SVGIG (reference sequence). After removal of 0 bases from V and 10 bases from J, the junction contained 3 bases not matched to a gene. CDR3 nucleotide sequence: TGTGCCTGGAGTGTAGGGGGCGAGTCACCCCTCCACTTT. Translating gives CAWSVGGESPLHF.

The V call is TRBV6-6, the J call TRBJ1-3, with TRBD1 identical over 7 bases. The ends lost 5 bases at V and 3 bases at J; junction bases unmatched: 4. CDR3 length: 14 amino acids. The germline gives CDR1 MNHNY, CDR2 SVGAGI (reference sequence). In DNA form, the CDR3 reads TGTGCCAGCAGTCACAGGGGTGGTGGAAACACCATATATTTT. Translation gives CASSHRGGGNTIYF.

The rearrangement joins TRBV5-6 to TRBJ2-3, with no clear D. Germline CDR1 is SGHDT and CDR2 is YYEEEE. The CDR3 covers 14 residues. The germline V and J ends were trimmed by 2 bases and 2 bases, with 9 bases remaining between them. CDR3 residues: CASSFLEVTDTQYF. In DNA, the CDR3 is TGTGCCAGCAGCTTCCTAGAAGTCACAGATACGCAGTATTTT.

The CDR3 DNA is TGTGCCAGCTCACCAAGCGAGCGGGAGACTCGTCGAGCCAAAAACATTCAGTACTTC. The encoded protein is CASSPSERETRRAKNIQYF. V gene TRBV18 combines with J gene TRBJ2-4, with 8 bases fitting TRBD2. The CDR3 is 19 residues long. The V gene end was trimmed by 2 bases and the J gene end by 0 bases; junction bases not matched to a gene: 12. Germline V gives CDR1 KGHSH, CDR2 LQKENI. Looking up the rest from reference TRBV18 and TRBJ2-4 gives the full variable domain: NAGVMQNPRHLVRRRGQEARLRCSPMKGHSHVYWYRQLPEEGLKFMVYLQKENIIDESGMPKERFSAEFPKEGPSILRIQQVVRGDSAAYFCASSPSERETRRAKNIQYFGAGTRLSVL.

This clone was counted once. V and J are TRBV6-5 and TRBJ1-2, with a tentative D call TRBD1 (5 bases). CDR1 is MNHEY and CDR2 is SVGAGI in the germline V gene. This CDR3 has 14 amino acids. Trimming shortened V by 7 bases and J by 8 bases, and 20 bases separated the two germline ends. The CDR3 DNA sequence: TGTGCCAGCATCTTTCAGGGCCCCAGCGAAGGCTACACCTTC. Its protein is CASIFQGPSEGYTF.

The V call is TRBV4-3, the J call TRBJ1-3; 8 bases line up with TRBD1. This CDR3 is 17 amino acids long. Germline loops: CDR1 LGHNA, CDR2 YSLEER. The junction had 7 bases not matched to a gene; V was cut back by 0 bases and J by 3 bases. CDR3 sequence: CASSQDMDRVLGNTIYF. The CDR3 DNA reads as TGCGCCAGCAGCCAAGATATGGACAGGGTTCTTGGAAACACCATATATTTT.

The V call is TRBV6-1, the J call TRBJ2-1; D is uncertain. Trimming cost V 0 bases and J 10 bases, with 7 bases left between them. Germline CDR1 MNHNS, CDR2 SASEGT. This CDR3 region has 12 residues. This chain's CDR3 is CASSEALQEQFF. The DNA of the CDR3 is TGTGCCAGCAGTGAAGCGCTTCAAGAGCAGTTCTTC.

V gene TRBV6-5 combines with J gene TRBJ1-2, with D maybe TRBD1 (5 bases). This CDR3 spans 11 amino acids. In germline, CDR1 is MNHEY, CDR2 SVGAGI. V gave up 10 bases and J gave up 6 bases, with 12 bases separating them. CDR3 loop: CATLRGDGYTF. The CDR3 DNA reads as TGTGCCACCCTTCGGGGGGATGGCTACACCTTC.

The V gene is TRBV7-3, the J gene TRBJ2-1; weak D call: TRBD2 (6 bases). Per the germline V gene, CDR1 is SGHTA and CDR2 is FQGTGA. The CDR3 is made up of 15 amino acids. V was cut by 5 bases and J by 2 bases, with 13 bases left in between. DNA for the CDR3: TGTGCCAGCAGCGATAGACTAGTTCCCTACAATGAGCAGTTCTTC. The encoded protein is CASSDRLVPYNEQFF.

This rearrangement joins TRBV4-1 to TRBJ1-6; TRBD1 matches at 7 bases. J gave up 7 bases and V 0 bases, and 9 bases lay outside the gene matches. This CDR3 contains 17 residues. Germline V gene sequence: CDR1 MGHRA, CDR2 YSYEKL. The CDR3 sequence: CASSQEPTGAGNSPLHF. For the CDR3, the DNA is TGCGCCAGCAGCCAAGAACCCACAGGGGCTGGGAATTCACCCCTCCACTTT.

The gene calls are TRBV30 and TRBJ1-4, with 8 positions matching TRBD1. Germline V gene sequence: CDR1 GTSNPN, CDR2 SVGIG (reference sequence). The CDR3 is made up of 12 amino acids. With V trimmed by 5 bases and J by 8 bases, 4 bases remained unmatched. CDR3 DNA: TGTGCCTGGGACAGGGGAGGGGAAAAACTGTTTTTT. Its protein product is CAWDRGGEKLFF.

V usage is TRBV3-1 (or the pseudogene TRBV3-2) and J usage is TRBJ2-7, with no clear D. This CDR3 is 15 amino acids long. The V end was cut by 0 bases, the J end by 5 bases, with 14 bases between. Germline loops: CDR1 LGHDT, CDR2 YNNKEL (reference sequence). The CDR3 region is CASSQERTRWDEQYF. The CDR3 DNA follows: TGTGCCAGCAGCCAAGAAAGAACCCGATGGGACGAGCAGTACTTC.